Following are 6 T cell receptor beta chains from one sample sequenced in a study of blood T cell repertoires in COVID-19. Generated by immunoSEQ multiplex PCR, the TCRdb table keeps only in-frame clones and is missing some. The data show roughly 150,000 clones, with 60% to 85% seen just once and about 7.8% held by the top ten. Source material: peripheral blood. These receptor sequences come from a man between 60 and 75 years old with acute or convalescent COVID-19.

This chain links TRBV6-1 with TRBJ1-1, with 10 bases matching TRBD1. The CDR3 spans 15 residues. V shed 1 base and J 11 bases; nucleotides not matched to a gene: 10. CDR1 MNHNS and CDR2 SASEGT come from the germline V gene. CDR3: CASSEGQPGQGPAFF. The CDR3 bases are TGTGCCAGCAGTGAAGGCCAACCGGGACAGGGGCCCGCTTTCTTT.

The chain couples TRBV2 to TRBJ2-5; D not certain. This CDR3 contains 12 residues. Looked up from germline, CDR1 is SNHLY and CDR2 is FYNNEI. V lost 3 bases, J lost 4 bases, and 6 bases lay in between. The CDR3 loop is CASSDRPETQYF. CDR3 coding DNA: TGTGCCAGCAGTGACAGGCCAGAGACCCAGTACTTC. Drawing the rest from reference TRBV2 and TRBJ2-5, the complete variable domain is EPEVTQTPSHQVTQMGQEVILRCVPISNHLYFYWYRQILGQKVEFLVSFYNNEISEKSEIFDDQFSVERPDGSNFTLKIRSTKLEDSAMYFCASSDRPETQYFGPGTRLLVL.

J is TRBJ2-7 and V is TRBV2; D may be TRBD1 (6 bases). CDR1 is SNHLY, CDR2 FYNNEI, per germline. V lost 6 bases and J lost 6, with 21 bases in between. CDR3 length: 15 residues. CDR3 amino acids: CASRRMPRQVPEQYF. The CDR3 bases are TGTGCCAGCAGGAGAATGCCGAGACAGGTACCCGAGCAGTACTTC. Drawing the rest from reference TRBV2 and TRBJ2-7, the complete variable domain is EPEVTQTPSHQVTQMGQEVILRCVPISNHLYFYWYRQILGQKVEFLVSFYNNEISEKSEIFDDQFSVERPDGSNFTLKIRSTKLEDSAMYFCASRRMPRQVPEQYFGPGTRLTVT.

The V and J genes are TRBV4-2 and TRBJ1-1; no clear D. V lost 3 bases to trimming and J lost 10 bases, with 12 bases between them. CDR3 length: 12 amino acids. CDR1 and CDR2 from the germline V gene are LGHNA and YNFKEQ. CDR3 nucleotides: TGTGCCAGCAGCCACCCAGGATTTGGAGCTTTCTTT. Translating it yields CASSHPGFGAFF.

The chain joins TRBV9 to TRBJ1-1; 7 bases fit TRBD1. Trimming removed 5 bases from V and 2 bases from J; junction bases left unmatched: 3. The CDR3 has 13 amino acids. Germline CDR1 reads SGDLS; CDR2 reads YYNGEE. The CDR3: CASSRDSNTEAFF. Written as DNA, the CDR3 is TGTGCCAGCAGTCGGGACAGTAACACTGAAGCTTTCTTT.

This sequence joins TRBV7-9 and TRBJ2-1, with D possibly being TRBD2 (5 bases). Trimming took off 5 bases at V and 9 bases at J, with 20 bases between the two ends. The CDR3 runs 15 residues. The germline V gene has CDR1 SEHNR and CDR2 FQNEAQ (reference sequence). The CDR3 here is CASSPSVRGWSEQFF. DNA of the CDR3: TGTGCCAGCAGCCCGTCCGTGCGAGGGTGGTCTGAGCAGTTCTTC.